This T cell receptor (beta chain) was documented in a study of T cells in Graves' hyperthyroidism and ophthalmopathy. This clonotype was seen a single time. The target antigen is unknown. Regions amplified from RNA transcripts were the TCR beta CDR3 regions. The TCR CDR3 was amplified in a first-round RT-PCR using the HTBI primer set. TCRdb re-analysed the multiplex PCR reads in MiXCR, keeping a single row per CDR3 protein. The sample records roughly 500,000 distinct CDR3 sequences, 40% to 55% being singletons. Diagnosing involved the use of clinical symptoms, serum thyroxine and TRAb, thyroid ultrasound and orbital computed tomography. Study observations and caveats: In blood, most of the thyroid clonotypes expanded above 0.001 were also present.

The source of this sequence is an adult woman with Graves' disease, either hyperthyroidism or ophthalmopathy (not recorded which). Sequences were obtained from peripheral blood or thyroid tissue (not recorded which).

CDR3 residues: CASSITGLGEQYF. The CDR3 nucleotides read TGTGCCAGTAGTATTACTGGGTTGGGTGAGCAGTACTTC. The chain combines TRBV19 with TRBJ2-7, with D unresolved. This CDR3 comprises 13 residues. Germline CDR1 is LNHDA and CDR2 is SQIVND (reference sequence). Trimming pared 3 bases from V and 7 bases from J, leaving 13 bases between.